This is a list of T cell receptor beta chains from one sample in a study of T cells in Graves' hyperthyroidism and ophthalmopathy. TCRdb re-analysed the multiplex PCR reads in MiXCR, keeping a single row per CDR3 protein. Counted here are 500,000 to 550,000 distinct CDR3 sequences, around 20% occurring once; the ten biggest clones make up approximately 50%. The sample taken for sequencing was blood. The receptors here all came from a man aged 40-50 years with Graves' ophthalmopathy. Both conserved end residues are part of each CDR3. Fields, in order: D gene, J gene, V gene, clone size, CDR3 protein, CDR3 DNA. The D gene is left open where the match is weak. Some rows mark clone size as missing; the rest say once, few, many or name a class of expanded clone.

>-|TRBJ2-7|TRBV7-8|-
CASSLDSGARGEQYF
TGTGCCAGCAGCTTAGATTCGGGGGCGCGCGGCGAGCAGTACTTC
>-|TRBJ2-3|TRBV5-4|few
CASSWAGSSTDTQYF
TGTGCCAGCAGCTGGGCTGGGAGCTCCACAGATACGCAGTATTTT
>TRBD2|TRBJ2-7|TRBV4-3|-
CASSQELRGLAGREQYF
TGCGCCAGCAGCCAAGAACTTCGAGGGCTAGCGGGTAGGGAGCAGTACTTC
>-|TRBJ2-1|TRBV6-1|few
CASSESNRYNEQFF
TGTGCCAGCAGTGAAAGCAATCGATACAATGAGCAGTTCTTC
>-|TRBJ2-7|TRBV5-1|many
CASSLLSYEQYF
TGTGCCAGCAGCCTGCTCTCCTACGAGCAGTACTTC
>TRBD2|TRBJ2-3|TRBV6-2/TRBV6-3|-
CASSTSGRYFGDTQYF
TGTGCCAGCAGTACTAGCGGGAGGTATTTTGGAGATACGCAGTATTTT
>-|TRBJ1-1|TRBV5-1|-
CASSLVERLEAFF
TGCGCCAGCAGCTTGGTGGAGAGGCTAGAAGCTTTCTTT
>-|TRBJ2-7|TRBV27|-
CASSLPLGFYEQYF
TGTGCCAGCAGCCTCCCCTTGGGCTTCTACGAGCAGTACTTC
>-|TRBJ1-1|TRBV10-2|-
CASRVGLSNTEAFF
TGCGCCAGCAGAGTAGGACTTTCCAACACTGAAGCTTTCTTT
>-|TRBJ2-5|TRBV6-4|few
CASSPGTLKRETQYF
TGTGCCAGCAGCCCCGGGACATTAAAGAGGGAGACCCAGTACTTC
>-|TRBJ1-5|TRBV6-2/TRBV6-3|-
CASSGIFRGTSNQPQHF
TGTGCCAGCAGTGGGATCTTCAGGGGAACTAGCAATCAGCCCCAGCATTTT
>-|TRBJ2-7|TRBV11-2|many
CASSSGPSSYEQYF
TGTGCCAGCAGCTCCGGGCCAAGTTCCTACGAGCAGTACTTC
>TRBD2|TRBJ2-1|TRBV11-2|-
CASHRTSGRGHEQFF
TGTGCCAGCCACCGGACTAGCGGGAGAGGGCATGAGCAGTTCTTC
>TRBD2|TRBJ2-1|TRBV6-5|few
CASSYSIGRGSNEQFF
TGTGCCAGCAGTTACTCGATTGGGAGGGGATCCAATGAGCAGTTCTTC
>-|TRBJ1-1|TRBV6-5|-
CASSYSRAMNTGAFF
TGTGCCAGCAGTTACTCCAGGGCTATGAACACTGGAGCTTTCTTT
>TRBD1|TRBJ1-2|TRBV7-2|-
CASSLGQGALGYTF
TGTGCCAGCAGCTTGGGACAGGGGGCTCTGGGCTACACCTTC
>TRBD1|TRBJ2-5|TRBV5-1|once
CASTSPGQGAETQYF
TGCGCCAGCACCTCCCCGGGACAGGGGGCCGAGACCCAGTACTTC
>-|TRBJ2-1|TRBV10-3|few
CAISELAVSYNEQFF
TGTGCCATCAGTGAGTTGGCAGTCTCCTACAATGAGCAGTTCTTC
>-|TRBJ1-2|TRBV9|few
CASSVGVVNYGYTF
TGTGCCAGCAGCGTAGGGGTGGTCAACTATGGCTACACCTTC
>-|TRBJ1-4|TRBV20-1|few
CSARGPTGKNEKLFF
TGCAGTGCTAGAGGACCAACAGGGAAAAATGAAAAACTGTTTTTT
>TRBD2|TRBJ2-1|TRBV5-8|few
CASSSAGTSVYNEQFF
TGTGCCAGCAGCTCCGCCGGGACTAGCGTCTACAATGAGCAGTTCTTC
>-|TRBJ2-1|TRBV25-1|-
CASSDIRDSSSYNEQFF
TGTGCCAGCAGTGATATTCGGGACTCAAGCTCCTACAATGAGCAGTTCTTC
>-|TRBJ2-7|TRBV3-2|-
CASSPPRSLYEQYF
TGTGCCAGCAGCCCCCCCAGAAGCTTATACGAGCAGTACTTC
>TRBD2|TRBJ2-3|TRBV30|many
CAWSPGLADTDTQYF
TGTGCCTGGTCCCCGGGACTAGCGGACACAGATACGCAGTATTTT
>TRBD2|TRBJ2-1|TRBV12-3/TRBV12-4|many
CASSRATSGSSYNEQFF
TGTGCCAGCAGCCGAGCGACTAGCGGGAGCTCCTACAATGAGCAGTTCTTC
>TRBD1|TRBJ1-3|TRBV12-3/TRBV12-4|many
CASSPFDRAAGNTIYF
TGTGCCAGCAGCCCCTTTGACAGGGCGGCTGGAAACACCATATATTTT
>-|TRBJ2-3|TRBV7-3|few
CASSLTAGTDTQYF
TGTGCCAGCAGCTTAACGGCGGGCACAGATACGCAGTATTTT
>-|TRBJ2-7|TRBV7-3|-
CAPGAGGTSYEQYF
TGTGCCCCGGGGGCCGGGGGGACCTCCTACGAGCAGTACTTC
>-|TRBJ2-3|TRBV11-2|many
CASSHTDTQYF
TGTGCCAGCAGCCACACAGATACGCAGTATTTT
>TRBD1|TRBJ2-6|TRBV4-1|-
CASSQEGQGAAGANVLTF
TGCGCCAGCAGCCAAGAGGGACAGGGGGCTGCTGGGGCCAACGTCCTGACTTTC
>-|TRBJ1-1|TRBV6-2/TRBV6-3|-
CASSAGRDTEAFF
TGTGCCAGCAGTGCCGGGAGGGACACTGAAGCTTTCTTT
>-|TRBJ2-7|TRBV30|-
CAWSSLAGYEQYF
TGTGCCTGGAGTTCGCTAGCAGGCTACGAGCAGTACTTC
>-|TRBJ2-1|TRBV5-1|-
CASSFPPVQRANNEQFF
TGCGCCAGCAGCTTCCCCCCGGTCCAGCGGGCAAACAATGAGCAGTTCTTC
>-|TRBJ1-1|TRBV2|few
CASTLSRNTEAFF
TGTGCCAGCACTCTATCGAGGAACACTGAAGCTTTCTTT
>-|TRBJ1-3|TRBV6-1|-
CASSLNRESPGNTIYF
TGTGCCAGCAGCCTCAACAGGGAGTCCCCTGGAAACACCATATATTTT
>TRBD2|TRBJ2-1|TRBV11-2|few
CASSPEGASGGAFEQFF
TGTGCCAGCAGCCCCGAGGGAGCTAGCGGGGGGGCCTTTGAGCAGTTCTTC
>-|TRBJ1-4|TRBV7-6|few
CASSLPGHNNEKLFF
TGTGCCAGCAGCCTACCGGGACATAATAATGAAAAACTGTTTTTT
>-|TRBJ2-7|TRBV20-1|-
CSASPERAGTYEQYF
TGCAGTGCTAGTCCCGAACGGGCGGGAACCTACGAGCAGTACTTC
>-|TRBJ2-5|TRBV24-1|few
CARRRTDQETQYF
TGTGCCCGGCGTCGGACAGATCAAGAGACCCAGTACTTC
>TRBD1|TRBJ2-5|TRBV7-3|-
CASSVGQGAQETQYF
TGTGCCAGCAGCGTCGGACAGGGAGCCCAAGAGACCCAGTACTTC
>-|TRBJ2-1|TRBV11-2|many
CASSLIRRLVAGSNEQFF
TGTGCCAGCAGCTTAATCAGGCGGTTGGTCGCCGGTTCCAATGAGCAGTTCTTC
>-|TRBJ1-1|TRBV6-1|many
CASSEARGSNVNTEAFF
TGTGCCAGCAGTGAAGCAAGGGGGTCCAACGTGAACACTGAAGCTTTCTTT
>-|TRBJ1-3|TRBV12-3/TRBV12-4|-
CSSSLSAGHSGNTIYF
TGTTCCAGCAGTTTAAGCGCAGGACACTCTGGAAACACCATATATTTT
>-|TRBJ2-3|TRBV7-2|-
CASSILSSLSSPTQYF
TGTGCCAGCAGCATCTTATCTAGTTTGTCATCTCCTACGCAGTATTTT
>-|TRBJ2-7|TRBV11-2|many
CASSHGFQGRNEQYF
TGTGCCAGCAGCCACGGTTTCCAGGGGAGGAACGAGCAGTACTTC
>-|TRBJ1-2|TRBV5-5|many
CASSYSNYGYTF
TGTGCCAGCAGCTACAGCAACTATGGCTACACCTTC
>-|TRBJ2-2|TRBV6-1|-
CAIDWGTGELFF
TGTGCCATTGACTGGGGGACCGGGGAGCTGTTTTTT
>TRBD2|TRBJ2-1|TRBV9|-
CASSSWGTSGVEPNEQFF
TGTGCCAGCAGCTCCTGGGGAACTAGCGGAGTAGAACCCAATGAGCAGTTCTTC
>-|TRBJ1-2|TRBV7-9|few
CASSLAEGYTF
TGTGCCAGCAGCTTAGCGGAGGGCTACACCTTC
>-|TRBJ1-5|TRBV7-8|few
CASSLVTTVPPNQPQHF
TGTGCCAGCAGCTTAGTTACGACAGTTCCACCCAATCAGCCCCAGCATTTT
>TRBD1|TRBJ2-2|TRBV5-5|-
CASSSPLGQGDTGELFF
TGTGCCAGCAGCTCCCCCTTGGGACAGGGGGACACCGGGGAGCTGTTTTTT
>-|TRBJ2-1|TRBV2|-
CASSEEFF
TGTGCCAGCAGTGAAGAGTTCTTC
>-|TRBJ2-1|TRBV11-2|many
CASSFIFPLSIDEQFF
TGTGCCAGCAGCTTTATATTCCCCTTGTCGATTGATGAGCAGTTCTTC
>-|TRBJ1-2|TRBV6-1|many
CASSEVRGSYGYTF
TGTGCCAGCAGTGAAGTACGGGGGAGTTATGGCTACACCTTC